This T cell receptor (beta chain) originates from a study of cytomegalovirus exposure and HLA in healthy donors. With 60 Vbeta and 13 Jbeta primers, the PCR was carried out. Data came from immunoSEQ multiplex PCR; TCRdb stores just in-frame clones and leaves some out. The data contain around 90,000 clones, 55% to 65% of them singletons. The germline V gene encodes CDR1 MNHEY and CDR2 SVGAGI. V was shortened by 5 bases and J by 0 bases, with 7 bases between the two germline ends. CDR3 size: 13 residues. The clonotype comes from a human donor in good health. The sequenced sample consisted of PBMCs. The rearrangement links TRBV6-5 to TRBJ1-1, with D hard to call. The CDR3 bases are TGTGCCAGCAGTGAAACAGTGAACACTGAAGCTTTCTTT. Amino acids: CASSETVNTEAFF.